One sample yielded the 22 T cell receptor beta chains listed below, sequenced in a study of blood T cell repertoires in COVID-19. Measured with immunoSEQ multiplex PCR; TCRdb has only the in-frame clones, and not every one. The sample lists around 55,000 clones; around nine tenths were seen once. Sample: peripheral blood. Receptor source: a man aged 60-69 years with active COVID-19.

The CDR3 protein is CASSDTAGHYEQYF. The CDR3 DNA reads TGCGCCAGCAGCGACACGGCGGGTCACTACGAGCAGTACTTC. The chain couples TRBV5-1 to TRBJ2-7; possible D gene TRBD2, 5 bases. CDR3 length: 14 residues. CDR1 SGHRS and CDR2 YFSETQ come from the germline V gene. V was shortened by 4 bases and J by 3 bases, with 14 bases between the two germline ends.

The CDR3 DNA reads TGCGCCAGCAGCTTGTCTGCGGTTAATGAAAAACTGTTTTTT. It is translated as CASSLSAVNEKLFF. This rearrangement joins TRBV5-1 to TRBJ1-4; the D is unclear. CDR3 length: 14 amino acids. Germline V lookup: CDR1 SGHRS, CDR2 YFSETQ. V lost 1 base, J lost 4 bases, and 8 bases lay in between. The full variable domain, its missing parts supplied by reference TRBV5-1 and TRBJ1-4, is KAGVTQTPRYLIKTRGQQVTLSCSPISGHRSVSWYQQTPGQGLQFLFEYFSETQRNKGNFPGRFSGRQFSNSRSEMNVSTLELGDSALYLCASSLSAVNEKLFFGSGTQLSVL.

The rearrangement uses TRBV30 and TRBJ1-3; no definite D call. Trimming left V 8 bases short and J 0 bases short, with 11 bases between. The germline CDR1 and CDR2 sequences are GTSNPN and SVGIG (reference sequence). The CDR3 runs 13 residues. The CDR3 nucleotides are TGTGCCCGTAAACAGTTCTCTGGAAACACCATATATTTT. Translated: CARKQFSGNTIYF.

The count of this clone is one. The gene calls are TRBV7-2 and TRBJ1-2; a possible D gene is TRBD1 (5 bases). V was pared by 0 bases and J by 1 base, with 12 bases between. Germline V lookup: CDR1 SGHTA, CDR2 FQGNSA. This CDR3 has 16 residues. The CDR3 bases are TGTGCCAGCAGCTTAGCGGGAGGTGGGGGTAACTATGGCTACACCTTC. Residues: CASSLAGGGGNYGYTF.

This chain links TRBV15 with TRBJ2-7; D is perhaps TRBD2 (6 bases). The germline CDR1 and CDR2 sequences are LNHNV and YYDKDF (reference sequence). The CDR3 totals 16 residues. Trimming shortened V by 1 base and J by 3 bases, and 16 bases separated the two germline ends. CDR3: CATSRVPRERLYEQYF. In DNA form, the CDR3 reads TGTGCCACCAGCAGAGTTCCACGGGAGAGGCTCTACGAGCAGTACTTC. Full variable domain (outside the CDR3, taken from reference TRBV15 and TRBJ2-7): DAMVIQNPRYQVTQFGKPVTLSCSQTLNHNVMYWYQQKSSQAPKLLFHYYDKDFNNEADTPDNFQSRRPNTSFCFLDIRSPGLGDTAMYLCATSRVPRERLYEQYFGPGTRLTVT.

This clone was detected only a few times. The CDR3 coding sequence is TGTGCCAGCAGTCGTCTCGCGGAGGATGAGCAGTTCTTC. Translating gives CASSRLAEDEQFF. V gene TRBV6-4 combines with J gene TRBJ2-1, with D perhaps matching TRBD2 (5 bases). CDR1 is MRHNA and CDR2 is SNTAGT in the germline V gene. The CDR3 consists of 13 residues. Trimming removed 5 bases at V and 8 bases at J, with 13 bases between.

The CDR3 coding sequence is TGTGCCATCCTACCGAGCCTCCGGGAAAATATTACTCAAAACTCCTACGAGCAGTACTTC. This translates into CAILPSLRENITQNSYEQYF. The chain joins TRBV2 to TRBJ2-7; D may be TRBD2 (5 bases). This CDR3 contains 20 residues. Per the germline V gene, CDR1 is SNHLY and CDR2 is FYNNEI. The V end lost 10 bases, the J end lost 0 bases, and 34 bases lay between the germline ends.

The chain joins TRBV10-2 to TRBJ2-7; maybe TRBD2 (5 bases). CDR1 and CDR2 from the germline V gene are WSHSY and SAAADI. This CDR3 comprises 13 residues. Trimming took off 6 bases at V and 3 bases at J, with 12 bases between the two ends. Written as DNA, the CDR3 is TGCGCCAGCAGGGTCGGACGGGACTACGAGCAGTACTTC. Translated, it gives CASRVGRDYEQYF.

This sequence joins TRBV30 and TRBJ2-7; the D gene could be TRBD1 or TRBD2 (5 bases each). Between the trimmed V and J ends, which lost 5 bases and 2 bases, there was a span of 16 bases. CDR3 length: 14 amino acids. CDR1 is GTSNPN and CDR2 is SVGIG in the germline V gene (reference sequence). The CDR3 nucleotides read TGTGCCTGGGAGGGTCAGGGTCATCCCTACGAGCAGTACTTC. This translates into CAWEGQGHPYEQYF. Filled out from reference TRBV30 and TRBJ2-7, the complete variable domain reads SQTIHQWPATLVQPVGSPLSLECTVEGTSNPNLYWYRQAAGRGLQLLFYSVGIGQISSEVPQNLSASRPQDRQFILSSKKLLLSDSGFYLCAWEGQGHPYEQYFGPGTRLTVT.

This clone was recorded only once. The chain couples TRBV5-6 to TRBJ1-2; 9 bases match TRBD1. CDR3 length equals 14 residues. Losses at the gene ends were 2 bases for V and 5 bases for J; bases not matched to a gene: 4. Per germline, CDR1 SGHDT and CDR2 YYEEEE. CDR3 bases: TGTGCCAGCAGCTTAGGGACAGGGTTGTATGGCTACACCTTC. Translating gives CASSLGTGLYGYTF. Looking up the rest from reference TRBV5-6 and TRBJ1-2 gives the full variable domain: DAGVTQSPTHLIKTRGQQVTLRCSPKSGHDTVSWYQQALGQGPQFIFQYYEEEERQRGNFPDRFSGHQFPNYSSELNVNALLLGDSALYLCASSLGTGLYGYTFGSGTRLTVV.

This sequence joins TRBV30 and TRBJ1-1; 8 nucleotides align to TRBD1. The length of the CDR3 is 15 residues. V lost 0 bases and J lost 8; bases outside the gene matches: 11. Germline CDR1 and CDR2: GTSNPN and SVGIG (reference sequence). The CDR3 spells CAWSVPNRQGAEAFF. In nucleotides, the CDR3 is TGTGCCTGGAGTGTCCCCAATCGGCAGGGGGCCGAAGCTTTCTTT.

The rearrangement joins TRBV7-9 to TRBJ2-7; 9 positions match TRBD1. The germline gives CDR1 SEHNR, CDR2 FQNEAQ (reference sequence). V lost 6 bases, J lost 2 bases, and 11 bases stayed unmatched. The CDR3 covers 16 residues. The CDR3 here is CASSNPGTGIPYEQYF. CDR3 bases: TGTGCCAGCAGTAATCCTGGGACAGGGATACCCTACGAGCAGTACTTC.

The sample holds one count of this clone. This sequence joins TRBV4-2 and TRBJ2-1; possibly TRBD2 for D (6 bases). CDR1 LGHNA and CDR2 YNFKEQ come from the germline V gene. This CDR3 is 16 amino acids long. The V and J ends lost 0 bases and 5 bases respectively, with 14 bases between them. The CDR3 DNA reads TGTGCCAGCAGCCAAGAGGGGGGACTGATAGACAATGAGCAGTTCTTC. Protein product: CASSQEGGLIDNEQFF.

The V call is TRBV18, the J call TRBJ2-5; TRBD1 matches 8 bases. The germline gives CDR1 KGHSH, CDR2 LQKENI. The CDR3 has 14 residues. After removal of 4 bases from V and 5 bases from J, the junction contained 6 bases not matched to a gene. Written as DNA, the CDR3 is TGTGCCAGCTCACTTTCAGGGGGCCGGGAGACCCAGTACTTC. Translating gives CASSLSGGRETQYF.

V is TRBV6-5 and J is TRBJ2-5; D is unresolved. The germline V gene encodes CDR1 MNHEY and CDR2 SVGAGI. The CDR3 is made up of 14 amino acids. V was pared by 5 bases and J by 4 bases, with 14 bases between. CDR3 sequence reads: CASSPAAEAETQYF. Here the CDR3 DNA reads TGTGCCAGCAGTCCGGCGGCCGAGGCAGAGACCCAGTACTTC.

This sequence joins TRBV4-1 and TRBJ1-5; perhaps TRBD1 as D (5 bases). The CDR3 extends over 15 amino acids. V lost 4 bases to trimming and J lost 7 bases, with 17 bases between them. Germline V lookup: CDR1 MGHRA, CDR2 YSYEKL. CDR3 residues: CASSPDPQGRQPQHF. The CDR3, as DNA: TGCGCCAGCAGCCCTGACCCTCAGGGTCGCCAGCCCCAGCATTTT.

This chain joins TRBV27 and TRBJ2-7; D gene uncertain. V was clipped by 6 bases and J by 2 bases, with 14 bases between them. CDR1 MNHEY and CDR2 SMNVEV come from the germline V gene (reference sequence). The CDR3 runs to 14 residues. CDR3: CASSLSPRAYEQYF. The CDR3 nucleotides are TGTGCCAGCAGCCTCTCGCCGCGAGCCTACGAGCAGTACTTC.

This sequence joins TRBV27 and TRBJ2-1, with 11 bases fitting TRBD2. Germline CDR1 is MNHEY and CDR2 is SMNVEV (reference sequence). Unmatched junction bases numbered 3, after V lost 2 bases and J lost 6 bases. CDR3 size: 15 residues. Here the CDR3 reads CASSLGSGRVNEQFF. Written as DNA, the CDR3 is TGTGCCAGCAGTTTAGGTAGCGGGAGGGTCAATGAGCAGTTCTTC.

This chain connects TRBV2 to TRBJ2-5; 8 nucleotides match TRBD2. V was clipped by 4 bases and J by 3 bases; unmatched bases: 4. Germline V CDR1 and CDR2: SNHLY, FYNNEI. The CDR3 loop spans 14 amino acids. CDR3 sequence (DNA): TGTGCCAGCAGTGCTATTAGCGGGAAAGAGACCCAGTACTTC. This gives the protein CASSAISGKETQYF.

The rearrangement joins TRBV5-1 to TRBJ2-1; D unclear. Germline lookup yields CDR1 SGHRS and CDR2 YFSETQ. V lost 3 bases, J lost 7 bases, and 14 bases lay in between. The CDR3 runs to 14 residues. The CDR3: CASSSPERANEQFF. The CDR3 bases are TGCGCCAGCAGCTCTCCGGAGCGAGCGAATGAGCAGTTCTTC.

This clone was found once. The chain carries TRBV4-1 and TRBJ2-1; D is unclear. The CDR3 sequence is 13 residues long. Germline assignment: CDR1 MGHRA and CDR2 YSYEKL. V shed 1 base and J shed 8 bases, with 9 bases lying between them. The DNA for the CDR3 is TGCGCCAGCAGCCAAGTAGGAGATGATGAGCAGTTCTTC. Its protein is CASSQVGDDEQFF.

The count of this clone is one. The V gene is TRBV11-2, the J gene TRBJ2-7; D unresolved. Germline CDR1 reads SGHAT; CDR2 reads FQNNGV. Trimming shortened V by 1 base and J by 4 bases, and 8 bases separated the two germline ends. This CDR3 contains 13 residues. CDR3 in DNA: TGTGCCAGCAGCTTAGTACGTGAGTACGAGCAGTACTTC. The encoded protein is CASSLVREYEQYF.